This T cell receptor (beta chain) stems from a study of T cell responses to AZD1222 COVID-19 vaccine. Study conclusions and caveats: Repertoire sampling was restricted to post-peak T cell response timepoints. Close to half of all spike-specific TCRs reportedly target regions of the variants that are unmutated. It should be noted that donors were predominantly white British and more often female, and clonal diversity was possibly underestimated.

The CDR3 runs 15 residues. V was shortened by 4 bases and J by 4 bases, with 15 bases between the two germline ends. From germline, CDR1 is SGHTA and CDR2 FQGNSA. Comments on this clone: Its antigen remains unknown.

The data were produced by immunoSEQ multiplex PCR, yet TCRdb's version contains in-frame clones alone and is incomplete. This table has 150,000 to 200,000 clones, around 92% appearing once. The origin of this receptor is an adult in good health. The chain recombines TRBV7-2 with TRBJ2-3; tentatively, D is TRBD1 (6 bases). The sequencing used peripheral blood, collected on day 0 of AZD1222 vaccination. CDR3 nucleotide sequence: TGTGCCAGCAGCTCCTACGCAGGGGCGGCAGATACGCAGTATTTT. Its translation is CASSSYAGAADTQYF.